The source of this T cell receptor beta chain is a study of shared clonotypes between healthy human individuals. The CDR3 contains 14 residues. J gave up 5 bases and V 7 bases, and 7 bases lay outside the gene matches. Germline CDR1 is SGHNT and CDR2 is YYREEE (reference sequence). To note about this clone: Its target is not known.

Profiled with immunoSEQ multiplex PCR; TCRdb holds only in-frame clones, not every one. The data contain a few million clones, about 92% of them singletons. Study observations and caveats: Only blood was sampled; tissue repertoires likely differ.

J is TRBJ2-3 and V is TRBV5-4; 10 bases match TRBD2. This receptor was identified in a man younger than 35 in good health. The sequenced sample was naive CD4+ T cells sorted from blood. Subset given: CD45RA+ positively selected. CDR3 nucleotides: TGTGCCAGCCTGAAGCGGGGGGGGGAAGATACGCAGTATTTT. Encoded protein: CASLKRGGEDTQYF. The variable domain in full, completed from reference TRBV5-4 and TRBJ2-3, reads ETGVTQSPTHLIKTRGQQVTLRCSSQSGHNTVSWYQQALGQGPQFIFQYYREEENGRGNFPPRFSGLQFPNYSSELNVNALELDDSALYLCASLKRGGEDTQYFGPGTRLTVL.